The subject of this entry is one TCR beta chain. Its antigen is unknown. The junction departs from germline at one end; a sequencing error may be responsible. Germline CDR1 reads SEHNR; CDR2 reads FQNEAQ (reference sequence). There are 14 residues in the CDR3. This specimen comes from a study of cytomegalovirus exposure and HLA in healthy donors. Both 60 Vbeta primers and 13 Jbeta primers went into the PCR. This table comes from immunoSEQ multiplex PCR, and its TCRdb copy is limited to in-frame clones, with some not included. This sample has roughly 150,000 clones; nearly 80% occur once, and the top ten carry about 15%. Study results and limitations: Presence/absence analyses supposed approximately even sequencing depth among donors. One variant, a missense change in DCLRE1C, was linked in a later analysis to TCR beta V- and J-gene trimming. Testing in vitro showed three CMV-associated chains specific for CMV antigens. Researchers catalogued roughly 170 TCR beta chains as cytomegalovirus-associated.

The V gene is TRBV7-9, the J gene TRBJ2-6; TRBD1 might be the D (5 bases). The source of this sequence is a woman in her forties in good health and CMV-seronegative. The sample taken for sequencing was PBMCs. The CDR3 protein is CASSLDPGANGLTF. The CDR3 nucleotides read TGTGCCAGCAGCTTAGATCCTGGGGCCAACGGCCTGACTTTC.